This record covers a single TCR beta chain. Its specificity is not known. CDR3 size: 19 residues. The donors, all of them Caucasian adults, lived in Nashville, Tennessee. These data belong to a study of shared clonotypes between healthy human individuals. About the study: CD4 naive and memory got three plates each, CD8 naive two, CD8 memory one. Study findings and constraints: The authors expected sequencing depth to affect clonotype sharing among donors. Rarefaction exposed incomplete sorted-subset sequencing despite large depth.

The method was immunoSEQ multiplex PCR; TCRdb's version includes in-frame clones alone and lacks a portion of them. The table lists around 2,000,000 clones, roughly 95% of them singletons, with 0.1% to 0.15% in the top ten. V usage is TRBV1 and J usage is TRBJ2-7; the table calls TRBD2, which could not be checked here. TRBV1 is termed a pseudogene. The TCR was taken from a man aged 18 to 30 in good health. Source material: naive CD4+ T cells sorted from blood. Indicated subset: CD45RA+ positively selected. CDR3 sequence reads: CTSSQDRTSGRALNYEQYF. For the CDR3, the DNA is TGCACCAGCAGCCAAGATCGAACTAGCGGGAGGGCCCTCAACTACGAGCAGTACTTC.